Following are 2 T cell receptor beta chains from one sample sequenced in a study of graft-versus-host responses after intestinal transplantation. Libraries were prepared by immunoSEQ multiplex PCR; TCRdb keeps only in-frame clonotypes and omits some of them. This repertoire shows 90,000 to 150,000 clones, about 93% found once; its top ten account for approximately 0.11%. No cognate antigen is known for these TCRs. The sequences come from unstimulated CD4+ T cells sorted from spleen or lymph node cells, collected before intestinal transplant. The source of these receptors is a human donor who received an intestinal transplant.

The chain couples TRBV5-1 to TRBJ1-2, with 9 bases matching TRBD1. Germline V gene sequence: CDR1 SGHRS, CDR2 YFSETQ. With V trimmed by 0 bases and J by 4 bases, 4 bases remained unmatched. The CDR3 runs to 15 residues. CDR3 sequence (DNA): TGCGCCAGCAGCTTGGGGGGACAGGGACCCTATGGCTACACCTTC. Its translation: CASSLGGQGPYGYTF.

Here the CDR3 DNA reads TGTGCCAGCAGCCCGATGGGCGAGCAGTACTTC. Translating it yields CASSPMGEQYF. V gene TRBV7-8 combines with J gene TRBJ2-7; D is unresolved. Trimming took 5 bases from V and 6 from J, leaving 8 bases between them. CDR1 and CDR2 from the germline V gene are SGHVS and FQNEAQ. CDR3 length: 11 amino acids.